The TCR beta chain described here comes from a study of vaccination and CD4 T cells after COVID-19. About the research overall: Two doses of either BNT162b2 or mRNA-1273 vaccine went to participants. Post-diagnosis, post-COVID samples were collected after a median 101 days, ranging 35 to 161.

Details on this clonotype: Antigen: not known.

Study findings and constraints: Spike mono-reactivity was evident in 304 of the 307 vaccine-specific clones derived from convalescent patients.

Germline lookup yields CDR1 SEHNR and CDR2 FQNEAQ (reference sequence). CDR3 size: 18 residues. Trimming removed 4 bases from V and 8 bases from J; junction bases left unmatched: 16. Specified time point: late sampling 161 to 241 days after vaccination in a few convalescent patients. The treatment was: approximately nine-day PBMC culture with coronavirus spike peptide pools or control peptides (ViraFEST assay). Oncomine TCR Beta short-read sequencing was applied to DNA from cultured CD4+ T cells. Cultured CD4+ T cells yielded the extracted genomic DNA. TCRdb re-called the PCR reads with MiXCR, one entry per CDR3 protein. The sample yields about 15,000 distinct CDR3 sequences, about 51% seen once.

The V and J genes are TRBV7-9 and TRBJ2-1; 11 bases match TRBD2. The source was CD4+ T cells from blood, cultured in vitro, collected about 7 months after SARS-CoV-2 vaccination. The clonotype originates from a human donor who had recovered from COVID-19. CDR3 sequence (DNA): TGTGCCAGCAGCTCCCGCGAACAGGGTGCTAGCGGGAGGTATGAGCAGTTCTTC. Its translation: CASSSREQGASGRYEQFF.